These 21 T cell receptor beta chains originate from one sample sequenced in a study of T cell responses to AZD1222 COVID-19 vaccine. The method was immunoSEQ multiplex PCR; TCRdb's version includes in-frame clones alone and lacks a portion of them. The profile shows 110,000 or so clones, roughly nine tenths of them singletons. Sequenced here: peripheral blood, sampled on day 0 of AZD1222 vaccination. The receptors derive from an adult in good health.

This sequence joins TRBV19 and TRBJ2-7; no firm D call. The germline V gene has CDR1 LNHDA and CDR2 SQIVND (reference sequence). The CDR3 runs to 13 residues. Trimming removed 1 base from V and 3 bases from J, with 7 bases in between. CDR3 protein: CASSIAAGYEQYF. In nucleotides, the CDR3 is TGTGCCAGTAGTATAGCAGCTGGCTACGAGCAGTACTTC.

As concerns this clone: Germline and junction disagree at one end, which may indicate a read error. The chain recombines TRBV6-5 with TRBJ1-2; TRBD1 is a possible D gene (5 bases). Germline V gene data show CDR1 as MNHEY and CDR2 as SVGAGI. The CDR3 has 15 residues. CDR3 in amino acids: CASSYTSREGYAYTF. The CDR3 bases are TGTGCCAGCAGTTACACATCCCGGGAGGGGTATGCCTACACCTTC.

The rearrangement uses TRBV29-1 and TRBJ1-2, with D unclear. This CDR3 is built from 13 residues. V lost 6 bases and J 4 bases, leaving 15 bases between the germline ends. Germline V gene lookup returns CDR1 SQVTM and CDR2 ANQGSEA. The CDR3 region has the DNA TGCAGCGTCCTAGAGTCGAGGACCTATGGCTACACCTTC. This encodes CSVLESRTYGYTF.

The chain uses TRBV30 and TRBJ2-7, with D perhaps given as TRBD1 or TRBD2 (6 bases each). Germline CDR1 reads GTSNPN; CDR2 reads SVGIG (reference sequence). Trimming took off 3 bases at V and 3 bases at J, with 18 bases between the two ends. There are 15 residues in the CDR3. CDR3 protein: CAWSLGPGGGYEQYF. CDR3 bases: TGTGCCTGGAGCCTGGGTCCCGGAGGGGGCTACGAGCAGTACTTC. The full variable domain, in which reference TRBV30 and TRBJ2-7 provide the parts outside the CDR3, is SQTIHQWPATLVQPVGSPLSLECTVEGTSNPNLYWYRQAAGRGLQLLFYSVGIGQISSEVPQNLSASRPQDRQFILSSKKLLLSDSGFYLCAWSLGPGGGYEQYFGPGTRLTVT.

The rearrangement uses TRBV7-2 and TRBJ1-4; 7 bases align to TRBD1. Germline V gene lookup returns CDR1 SGHTA and CDR2 FQGNSA. With 1 base clipped from V and 7 bases from J, the junction kept 6 bases outside the gene matches. This CDR3 is 15 amino acids long. The CDR3 sequence is CASSLDRDSVEKLFF. The CDR3 DNA reads as TGTGCCAGCAGCTTAGACCGGGACAGTGTTGAAAAACTGTTTTTT.

The rearrangement links TRBV2 to TRBJ1-1, with TRBD1 identical over 7 bases. The CDR3 contains 15 residues. CDR1 and CDR2 from the germline V gene are SNHLY and FYNNEI. Trimming took 6 bases from V and 0 from J; bases not matched to a gene: 7. CDR3 in amino acids: CASRADRAVNTEAFF. The DNA for the CDR3 is TGTGCCAGCAGGGCCGACAGGGCGGTGAACACTGAAGCTTTCTTT. The full variable domain, in which reference TRBV2 and TRBJ1-1 provide the parts outside the CDR3, is EPEVTQTPSHQVTQMGQEVILRCVPISNHLYFYWYRQILGQKVEFLVSFYNNEISEKSEIFDDQFSVERPDGSNFTLKIRSTKLEDSAMYFCASRADRAVNTEAFFGQGTRLTVV.

The J gene is TRBJ2-7, the V gene TRBV7-6, with D possibly TRBD1 on 5 matching bases. Germline CDR1 SGHVS, CDR2 FNYEAQ. The CDR3 runs to 15 residues. V lost 0 bases to trimming and J lost 5 bases, with 14 bases between them. This CDR3 is CASSLAGRVVDEQYF. CDR3 DNA sequence: TGTGCCAGCAGCTTAGCGGGCAGGGTAGTGGACGAGCAGTACTTC. The complete variable domain, with remaining parts taken from reference TRBV7-6 and TRBJ2-7, reads GAGVSQSPRYKVTKRGQDVALRCDPISGHVSLYWYRQALGQGPEFLTYFNYEAQQDKSGLPNDRFSAERPEGSISTLTIQRTEQRDSAMYRCASSLAGRVVDEQYFGPGTRLTVT.

V is TRBV20-1 and J is TRBJ2-1; tentatively, D is TRBD2 (7 bases). V dropped 3 bases and J dropped 12 bases, with 21 bases sitting between them. Germline lookup yields CDR1 DFQATT and CDR2 SNEGSKA (reference sequence). The CDR3 is made up of 14 amino acids. The CDR3, as DNA: TGCAGTGCTAGTTCCGGGGGGCTCAAGTGGGTGCAGTTCTTC. Its translation is CSASSGGLKWVQFF.

The chain carries TRBV7-9 and TRBJ1-1; D might be TRBD1 (5 bases). Germline lookup yields CDR1 SEHNR and CDR2 FQNEAQ (reference sequence). The CDR3 has 14 residues. The ends were cut back, 1 base at V and 3 bases at J, with 9 bases in the middle. This CDR3 is CASSLVGVDTEAFF. In nucleotides, the CDR3 is TGTGCCAGCAGCTTAGTGGGGGTGGACACTGAAGCTTTCTTT.

The J gene is TRBJ1-5, the V gene TRBV28, with D possibly being TRBD1 (5 bases). The V gene lost 1 base and the J gene lost 0 bases, with 10 bases spanning the gap. Germline CDR1 and CDR2: MDHEN and SYDVKM. The CDR3 consists of 16 residues. The CDR3 loop reads CASSLYRQNSNQPQHF. The CDR3 nucleotides read TGTGCCAGCAGTTTATATCGACAGAATAGCAATCAGCCCCAGCATTTT.

The chain links TRBV7-3 to TRBJ1-6; TRBD1 matches at 10 bases. The CDR3 totals 14 residues. Germline V gene data show CDR1 as SGHTA and CDR2 as FQGTGA. Germline trimming cut 4 bases from V and 7 bases from J; bases unmatched to any gene: 1. Written as DNA, the CDR3 is TGTGCCAGCAGCTCGGGACAGGGGAATTCACCCCTCCACTTT. Translated: CASSSGQGNSPLHF.

The V gene is TRBV4-1, the J gene TRBJ2-5; 14 bases are shared with TRBD2. Losses at the gene ends were 3 bases for V and 5 bases for J; bases not matched to a gene: 5. CDR1 and CDR2 (germline): MGHRA, YSYEKL. The CDR3 is 16 residues long. The CDR3 spells CASSQGLAGVRETQYF. The CDR3 DNA follows: TGCGCCAGCAGCCAGGGACTAGCGGGAGTTAGGGAGACCCAGTACTTC.

CDR3 sequence: CASSIGAGRLNTEAFF. The CDR3 DNA reads as TGTGCCAGCAGTATAGGGGCAGGTCGCCTCAACACTGAAGCTTTCTTT. The chain carries TRBV27 and TRBJ1-1, with D possibly being TRBD1 (5 bases). The V gene lost 5 bases and the J gene lost 2 bases, with 18 bases spanning the gap. Germline V lookup: CDR1 MNHEY, CDR2 SMNVEV (reference sequence). This CDR3 region has 16 residues.

The V gene is TRBV6-6, the J gene TRBJ2-7; no firm D call. The CDR3 spans 14 residues. Germline loops: CDR1 MNHNY, CDR2 SVGAGI (reference sequence). Trimming removed 2 bases from V and 0 bases from J, with 8 bases in between. The CDR3 reads CASSYTQNSYEQYF. CDR3 coding DNA: TGTGCCAGCAGTTACACACAGAACTCCTACGAGCAGTACTTC.

A single count supports this clone. V and J are TRBV6-6 and TRBJ1-2; possibly TRBD1 for D (6 bases). Trimming removed 6 bases at V and 3 bases at J, with 17 bases between. The CDR3 is 15 amino acids. Germline CDR1 reads MNHNY; CDR2 reads SVGAGI (reference sequence). In nucleotides, the CDR3 is TGTGCCAGCAGCCGTCGCCAGCCAGGGGACTATGGCTACACCTTC. It encodes CASSRRQPGDYGYTF.

This chain uses TRBV19 with TRBJ1-5, with TRBD1 identical over 9 bases. J was trimmed by 7 bases and V by 4 bases; bases with no gene match: 11. The V gene's germline CDR1 is LNHDA and CDR2 SQIVND (reference sequence). The CDR3 sequence is 16 residues long. CDR3 loop: CASSTHGTGQGQPQHF. The CDR3 DNA reads TGTGCCAGTAGTACCCACGGGACAGGGCAAGGACAGCCCCAGCATTTT.

V and J are TRBV6-4 and TRBJ1-1; TRBD1 is a possible D gene (5 bases). The V gene's germline CDR1 is MRHNA and CDR2 SNTAGT. The CDR3 is 13 amino acids. V was trimmed by 2 bases and J by 2 bases, leaving 6 bases between them. Here the CDR3 reads CASSDRDNTEAFF. As DNA, the CDR3 is TGTGCCAGCAGTGACCGGGACAACACTGAAGCTTTCTTT.

The chain recombines TRBV6-1 with TRBJ1-1; maybe TRBD1 (6 bases). The V gene's germline CDR1 is MNHNS and CDR2 SASEGT. The CDR3 has 15 amino acids. V was pared by 2 bases and J by 2 bases, with 12 bases between. The CDR3 sequence is CASSENMDSNTEAFF. Here the CDR3 DNA reads TGTGCCAGCAGTGAAAACATGGACAGTAACACTGAAGCTTTCTTT.

A note on this clone: Other DNA sequences in this specimen translate into the identical CDR3. This chain joins TRBV5-1 and TRBJ1-5; D not certain. Germline loops: CDR1 SGHRS, CDR2 YFSETQ. Trimming cost V 5 bases and J 2 bases, with 11 bases left between them. The CDR3 contains 14 residues. The CDR3 loop is CASSLGSGNQPQHF. The CDR3 coding sequence is TGCGCCAGCAGTCTAGGTTCGGGCAATCAGCCCCAGCATTTT.

This clone has only one observation. The chain recombines TRBV5-1 with TRBJ1-1; D ambiguous. V shed 1 base and J shed 0 bases, with 10 bases lying between them. This CDR3 contains 15 residues. Germline V gene data show CDR1 as SGHRS and CDR2 as YFSETQ. The CDR3 sequence: CASSLPSTVNTEAFF. CDR3 in DNA: TGCGCCAGCAGCTTGCCTTCGACGGTGAACACTGAAGCTTTCTTT. The variable domain in full, with the rest retrieved from reference TRBV5-1 and TRBJ1-1, is KAGVTQTPRYLIKTRGQQVTLSCSPISGHRSVSWYQQTPGQGLQFLFEYFSETQRNKGNFPGRFSGRQFSNSRSEMNVSTLELGDSALYLCASSLPSTVNTEAFFGQGTRLTVV.

The chain employs TRBV5-8 and TRBJ2-2; D ambiguous. Germline V CDR1 and CDR2: SGHTS, YDEGEE. This CDR3 region has 14 residues. The V and J ends lost 4 bases and 3 bases respectively, with 10 bases between them. CDR3: CASSPPWYTGELFF. The DNA of the CDR3 is TGTGCCAGCAGCCCCCCCTGGTACACCGGGGAGCTGTTTTTT.